One and the same sample provided the 14 T cell receptor beta chains below, sequenced in a study of T-cell reconstitution after alpha-beta-depleted transplantation in children. It was with unique molecular identifiers that the TCRbeta library was prepared. TCRdb re-derived calls from the PCR reads in MiXCR, one entry per CDR3 protein. The sample yields some 550,000 distinct CDR3 sequences, roughly 18% seen once. Sequencing was performed on PBMCs from the stem cell graft donor, taken from the stem cell graft. The receptors derive from a human donor who donated a stem cell graft to a child with acute lymphoblastic leukemia.

This clonotype occurred a few times. In DNA form, the CDR3 reads TGTGCCAGCAGCTCGGGCGTACCGGGACAGGGATACGAGCAGTACTTC. Amino acids: CASSSGVPGQGYEQYF. V and J are TRBV6-1 and TRBJ2-7, with 9 bases aligning to TRBD1. Germline V gene lookup returns CDR1 MNHNS and CDR2 SASEGT. J gave up 4 bases and V 6 bases, and 13 bases lay outside the gene matches. The CDR3 spans 16 residues.

This clonotype has more than one count but fewer than ten. This sequence joins TRBV21-1 and TRBJ2-7; no check of the table's D call, TRBD1, against the DNA was made. TRBV21-1 is a recognized pseudogene. The CDR3 runs 20 residues. CDR3 sequence reads: CASPKSGTGDLCGGAYEQYF. DNA for the CDR3: TGTGCCAGCCCCAAATCCGGGACAGGGGATCTTTGTGGGGGGGCATACGAGCAGTACTTC.

This chain links TRBV18 with TRBJ2-7, with a possible D match to TRBD1 (7 bases). In germline, CDR1 is KGHSH, CDR2 LQKENI. CDR3 length: 14 residues. The germline V and J ends were trimmed by 1 base and 3 bases, with 10 bases remaining between them. CDR3 sequence reads: CASSPQQGGYEQYF. DNA for the CDR3: TGTGCCAGCTCACCACAGCAGGGGGGCTACGAGCAGTACTTC.

This clonotype was seen more than once but under ten times. This rearrangement joins TRBV12-3 or TRBV12-4 to TRBJ2-2; a possible D gene is TRBD1 (6 bases). This CDR3 comprises 16 residues. V was shortened by 6 bases and J by 1 base, with 15 bases between the two germline ends. CDR3 sequence: CASSLNPGQNTGELFF. The DNA of the CDR3 is TGTGCCAGCAGCCTAAACCCGGGACAGAACACCGGGGAGCTGTTTTTT.

This rearrangement joins TRBV6-5 to TRBJ2-2; 7 positions agree with TRBD2. This CDR3 spans 18 amino acids. The germline V gene has CDR1 MNHEY and CDR2 SVGAGI. V was clipped by 0 bases and J by 1 base; unmatched bases: 8. For the CDR3, the DNA is TGTGCCAGCAGTTACTCGGAGGGAACTAGCGAGAACACCGGGGAGCTGTTTTTT. Amino acid sequence: CASSYSEGTSENTGELFF.

This clonotype was detected only a few times. The CDR3 sequence is CASTPGQYSDTQYF. CDR3 DNA sequence: TGTGCCAGTACACCGGGACAGTATTCAGATACGCAGTATTTT. This chain joins TRBV27 and TRBJ2-3; 7 nucleotides align to TRBD1. Germline CDR1 is MNHEY and CDR2 is SMNVEV (reference sequence). The V gene end was trimmed by 9 bases and the J gene end by 4 bases; junction bases not matched to a gene: 10. The CDR3 has 14 residues.

The rearrangement joins TRBV5-1 to TRBJ1-5, with a weak D call TRBD1 (5 bases). The V end lost 5 bases, the J end lost 3 bases, and 15 bases lay between the germline ends. The CDR3 is made up of 15 amino acids. The germline CDR1 and CDR2 sequences are SGHRS and YFSETQ. In DNA form, the CDR3 reads TGCGCCAGCAGTCCTGATGACGGACACAATCAGCCCCAGCATTTT. Translation: CASSPDDGHNQPQHF.

Only a few counts were recorded for this clonotype. V and J are TRBV7-7 and TRBJ2-3, with D possibly TRBD2 on 6 matching bases. Germline assignment: CDR1 SSHAT and CDR2 FNYEAQ (reference sequence). The CDR3 has 18 residues. With 2 bases removed from V and 0 bases from J, the gap between germline ends came to 18 bases. CDR3 nucleotide sequence: TGTGCCAGCAGCTTAACCAATGCGATGGGGGGTAGCACAGATACGCAGTATTTT. Its translation: CASSLTNAMGGSTDTQYF.

The rearrangement joins TRBV5-8 to TRBJ2-1; tentatively, D is TRBD2 (5 bases). Germline-derived CDR1 and CDR2 are SGHTS and YDEGEE. CDR3 length equals 17 residues. Between the trimmed V and J ends, which lost 4 bases and 3 bases, there was a span of 20 bases. The CDR3 reads CASSPTPWGAIYNEQFF. The CDR3 coding sequence is TGTGCCAGCAGCCCAACCCCTTGGGGAGCCATCTACAATGAGCAGTTCTTC. The whole variable domain, filled in from reference TRBV5-8 and TRBJ2-1, reads EAGVTQSPTHLIKTRGQQATLRCSPISGHTSVYWYQQALGLGLQFLLWYDEGEERNRGNFPPRFSGRQFPNYSSELNVNALELEDSALYLCASSPTPWGAIYNEQFFGPGTRLTVL.

The chain has TRBV5-1 and TRBJ2-7; D possibly corresponds to TRBD2 (6 bases). This CDR3 is built from 14 residues. The germline V and J ends were trimmed by 4 bases and 2 bases, with 13 bases remaining between them. The V gene's germline CDR1 is SGHRS and CDR2 YFSETQ. CDR3 sequence reads: CASSQRDWTYEQYF. For the CDR3, the DNA is TGCGCCAGCAGCCAACGGGACTGGACCTACGAGCAGTACTTC.

This clonotype was detected only a few times. The chain has TRBV20-1 and TRBJ2-1; D is perhaps TRBD1 (6 bases). V was clipped by 3 bases and J by 6 bases, with 12 bases between them. The CDR3 runs to 13 residues. The V gene's germline CDR1 is DFQATT and CDR2 SNEGSKA (reference sequence). Here the CDR3 reads CSASEGHSNEQFF. The CDR3 DNA is TGCAGTGCTAGCGAGGGACATTCCAATGAGCAGTTCTTC.

CDR3 loop: CASRDGRVSYEQYF. Here the CDR3 DNA reads TGTGCCAGCAGGGATGGACGGGTCTCCTACGAGCAGTACTTC. This chain uses TRBV25-1 with TRBJ2-7; D remains ambiguous. Germline CDR1 reads MGHDK; CDR2 reads SYGVNS. V lost 6 bases, J lost 0 bases, and 12 bases lay in between. There are 14 residues in the CDR3.

This clonotype came up many times. At one of its ends the junction is not consistent with the germline gene, which may arise from a read error. This chain uses TRBV19 with TRBJ2-7; the match to TRBD2 covers 8 bases. The germline gives CDR1 LNHDA, CDR2 SQIVND (reference sequence). The CDR3 covers 14 residues. CDR3 region: CASSTGTSSYEQYF. As DNA, the CDR3 is TGCGCCAGCAGTACCGGGACTAGCTCCTACGAGCAGTACTTC.

This clonotype was recorded a few times. The V call is TRBV29-1, the J call TRBJ1-1; tentative D call: TRBD1 (5 bases). The length of the CDR3 is 15 residues. In germline, CDR1 is SQVTM, CDR2 ANQGSEA. The V end was cut by 1 base, the J end by 1 base, with 13 bases between. The CDR3 here is CSVEGGVSTNTEAFF. The CDR3 bases are TGCAGCGTTGAAGGGGGCGTCTCAACGAACACTGAAGCTTTCTTT.